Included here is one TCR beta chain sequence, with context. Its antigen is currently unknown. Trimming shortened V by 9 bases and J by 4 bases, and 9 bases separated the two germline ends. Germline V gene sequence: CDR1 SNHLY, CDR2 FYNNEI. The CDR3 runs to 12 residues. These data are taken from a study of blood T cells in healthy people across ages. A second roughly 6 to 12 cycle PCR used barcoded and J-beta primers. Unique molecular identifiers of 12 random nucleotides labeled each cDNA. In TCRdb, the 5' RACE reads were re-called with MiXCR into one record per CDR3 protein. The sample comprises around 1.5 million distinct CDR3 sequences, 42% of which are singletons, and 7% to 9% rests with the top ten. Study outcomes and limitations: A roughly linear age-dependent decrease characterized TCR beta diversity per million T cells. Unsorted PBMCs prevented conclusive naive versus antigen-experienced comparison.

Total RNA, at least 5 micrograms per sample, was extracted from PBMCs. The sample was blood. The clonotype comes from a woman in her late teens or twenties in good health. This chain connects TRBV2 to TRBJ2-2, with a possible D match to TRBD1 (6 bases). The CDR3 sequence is CARRQATGELFF. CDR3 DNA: TGTGCCAGAAGACAGGCCACCGGGGAGCTGTTTTTT.